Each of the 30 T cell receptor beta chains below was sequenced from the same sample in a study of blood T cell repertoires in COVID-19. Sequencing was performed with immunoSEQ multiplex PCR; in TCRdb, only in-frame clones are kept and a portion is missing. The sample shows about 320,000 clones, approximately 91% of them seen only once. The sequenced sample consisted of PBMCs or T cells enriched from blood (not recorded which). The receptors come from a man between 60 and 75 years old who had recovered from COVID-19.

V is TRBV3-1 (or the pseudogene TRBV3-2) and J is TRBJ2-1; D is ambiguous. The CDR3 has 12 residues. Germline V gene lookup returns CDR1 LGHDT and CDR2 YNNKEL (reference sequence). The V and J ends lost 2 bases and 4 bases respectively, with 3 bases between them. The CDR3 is CASSQTYNEQFF. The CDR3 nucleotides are TGTGCCAGCAGCCAAACATACAATGAGCAGTTCTTC.

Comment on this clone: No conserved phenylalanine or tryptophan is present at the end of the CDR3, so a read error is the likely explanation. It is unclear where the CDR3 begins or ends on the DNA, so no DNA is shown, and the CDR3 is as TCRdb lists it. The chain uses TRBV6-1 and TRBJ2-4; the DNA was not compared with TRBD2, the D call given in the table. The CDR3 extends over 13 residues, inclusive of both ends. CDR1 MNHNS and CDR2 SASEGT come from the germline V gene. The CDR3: CASSEEGLAPIVG.

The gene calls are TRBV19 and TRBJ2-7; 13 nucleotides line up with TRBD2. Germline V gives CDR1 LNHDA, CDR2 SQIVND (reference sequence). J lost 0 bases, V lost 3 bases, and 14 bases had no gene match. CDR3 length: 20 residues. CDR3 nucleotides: TGTGCCAGTAGTATCCGCCCCTCGGGACTAGCGGGAACGAGCTCCTACGAGCAGTACTTC. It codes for CASSIRPSGLAGTSSYEQYF.

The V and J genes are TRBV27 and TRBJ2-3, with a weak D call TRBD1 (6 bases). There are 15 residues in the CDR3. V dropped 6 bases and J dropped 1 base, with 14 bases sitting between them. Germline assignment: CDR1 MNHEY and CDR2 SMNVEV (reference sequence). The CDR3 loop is CASRRTVIGTDTQYF. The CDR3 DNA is TGTGCCAGCAGGCGGACAGTCATTGGCACAGATACGCAGTATTTT.

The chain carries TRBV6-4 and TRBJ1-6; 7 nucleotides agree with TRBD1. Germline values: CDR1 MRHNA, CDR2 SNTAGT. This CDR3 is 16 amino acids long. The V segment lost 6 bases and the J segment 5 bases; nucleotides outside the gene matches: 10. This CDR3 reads CASSLQGLANNSPLHF. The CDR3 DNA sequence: TGTGCCAGCAGCCTACAGGGGCTCGCAAATAATTCACCCCTCCACTTT.

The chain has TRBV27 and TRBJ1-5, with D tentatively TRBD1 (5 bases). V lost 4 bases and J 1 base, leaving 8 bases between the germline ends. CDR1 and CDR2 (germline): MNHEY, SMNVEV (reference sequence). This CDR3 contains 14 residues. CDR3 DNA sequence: TGTGCCAGCAGTTCCGGGGGGAGCAATCAGCCCCAGCATTTT. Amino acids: CASSSGGSNQPQHF.

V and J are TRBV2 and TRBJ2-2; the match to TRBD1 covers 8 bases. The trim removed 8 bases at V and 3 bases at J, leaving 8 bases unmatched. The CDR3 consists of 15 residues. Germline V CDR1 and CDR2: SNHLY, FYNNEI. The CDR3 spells CASGGQGADTGELFF. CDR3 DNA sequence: TGTGCCAGCGGGGGGCAGGGGGCGGACACCGGGGAGCTGTTTTTT.

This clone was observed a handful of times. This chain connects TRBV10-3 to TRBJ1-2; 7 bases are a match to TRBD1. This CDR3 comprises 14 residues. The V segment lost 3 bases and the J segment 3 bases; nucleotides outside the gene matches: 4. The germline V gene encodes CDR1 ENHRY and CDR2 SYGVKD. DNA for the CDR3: TGTGCCATCAGTGAACAGGGGAACGACTATGGCTACACCTTC. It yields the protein CAISEQGNDYGYTF.

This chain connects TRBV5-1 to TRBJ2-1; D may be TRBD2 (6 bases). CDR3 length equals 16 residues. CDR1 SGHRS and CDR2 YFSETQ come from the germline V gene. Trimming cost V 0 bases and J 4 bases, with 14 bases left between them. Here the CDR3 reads CASSLVGQGGYNEQFF. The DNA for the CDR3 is TGCGCCAGCAGCTTGGTCGGCCAGGGAGGTTACAATGAGCAGTTCTTC.

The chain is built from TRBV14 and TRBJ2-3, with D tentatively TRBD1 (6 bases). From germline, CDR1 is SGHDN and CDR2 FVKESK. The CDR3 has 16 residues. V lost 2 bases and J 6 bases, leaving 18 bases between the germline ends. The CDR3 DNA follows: TGTGCCAGCAGCCAATTACAGGGCTTACCCGGGGATACGCAGTATTTT. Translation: CASSQLQGLPGDTQYF.

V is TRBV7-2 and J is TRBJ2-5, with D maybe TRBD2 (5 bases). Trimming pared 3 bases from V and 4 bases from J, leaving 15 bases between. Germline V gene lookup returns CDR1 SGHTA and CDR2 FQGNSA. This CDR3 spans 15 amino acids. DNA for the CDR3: TGTGCCAGCAGCTTCGGACTTACCCTGGGAGAGACCCAGTACTTC. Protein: CASSFGLTLGETQYF.

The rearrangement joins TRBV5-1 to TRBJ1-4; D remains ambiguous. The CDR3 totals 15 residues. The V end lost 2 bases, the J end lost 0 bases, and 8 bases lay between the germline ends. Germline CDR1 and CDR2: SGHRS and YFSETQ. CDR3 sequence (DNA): TGCGCCAGCAGCTTCCGCAGTGCAACTAATGAAAAACTGTTTTTT. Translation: CASSFRSATNEKLFF.

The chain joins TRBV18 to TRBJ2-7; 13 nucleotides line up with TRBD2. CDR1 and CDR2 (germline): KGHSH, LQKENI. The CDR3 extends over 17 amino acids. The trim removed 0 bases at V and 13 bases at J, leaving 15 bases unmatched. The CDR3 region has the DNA TGTGCCAGCTCACCACCGACAGGGCTGGGACTAGCGGGAAGTAGATACTTC. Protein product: CASSPPTGLGLAGSRYF.

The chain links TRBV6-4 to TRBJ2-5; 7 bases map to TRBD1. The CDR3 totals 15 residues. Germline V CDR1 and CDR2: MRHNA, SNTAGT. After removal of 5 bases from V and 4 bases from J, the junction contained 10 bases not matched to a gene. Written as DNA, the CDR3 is TGTGCCAGCAGTATAACAGGGGATGTCGGAGAGACCCAGTACTTC. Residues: CASSITGDVGETQYF.

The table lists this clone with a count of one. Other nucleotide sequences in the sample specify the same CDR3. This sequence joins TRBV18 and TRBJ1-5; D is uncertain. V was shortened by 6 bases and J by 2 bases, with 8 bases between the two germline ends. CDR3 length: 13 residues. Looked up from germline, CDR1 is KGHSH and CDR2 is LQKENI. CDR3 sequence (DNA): TGTGCCAGCTCCCTTCAGGGCAATCAGCCCCAGCATTTT. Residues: CASSLQGNQPQHF.

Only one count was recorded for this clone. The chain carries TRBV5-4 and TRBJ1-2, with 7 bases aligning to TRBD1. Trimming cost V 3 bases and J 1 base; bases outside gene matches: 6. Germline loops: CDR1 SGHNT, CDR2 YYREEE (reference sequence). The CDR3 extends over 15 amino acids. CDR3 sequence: CASSSGQMINYGYTF. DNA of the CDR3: TGTGCCAGCAGCTCGGGACAGATGATTAACTATGGCTACACCTTC.

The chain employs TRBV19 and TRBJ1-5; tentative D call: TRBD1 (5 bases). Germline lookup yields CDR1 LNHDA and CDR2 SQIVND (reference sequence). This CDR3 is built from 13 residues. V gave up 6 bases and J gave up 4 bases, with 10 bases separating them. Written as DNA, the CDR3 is TGTGCCAGTAGATCACAGGTTAATCAGCCCCAGCATTTT. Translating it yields CASRSQVNQPQHF.

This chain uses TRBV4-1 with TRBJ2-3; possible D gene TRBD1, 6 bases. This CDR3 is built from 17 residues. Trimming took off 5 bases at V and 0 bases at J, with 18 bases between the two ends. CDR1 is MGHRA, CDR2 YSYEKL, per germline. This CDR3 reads CASSSQQGSLSTDTQYF. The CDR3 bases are TGCGCCAGCAGCTCGCAACAGGGCAGCCTTAGCACAGATACGCAGTATTTT.

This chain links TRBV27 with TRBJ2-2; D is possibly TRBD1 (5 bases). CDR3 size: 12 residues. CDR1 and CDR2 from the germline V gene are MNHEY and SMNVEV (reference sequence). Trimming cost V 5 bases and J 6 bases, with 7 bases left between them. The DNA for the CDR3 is TGTGCCAGCAGTGGGGCTTCCGGGGAGCTGTTTTTT. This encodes CASSGASGELFF.

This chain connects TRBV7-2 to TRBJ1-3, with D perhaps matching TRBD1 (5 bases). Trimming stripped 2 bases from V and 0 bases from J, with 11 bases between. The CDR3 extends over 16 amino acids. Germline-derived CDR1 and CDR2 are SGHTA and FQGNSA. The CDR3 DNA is TGTGCCAGCAGCTTATACCGGGGGAACTCTGGAAACACCATATATTTT. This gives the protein CASSLYRGNSGNTIYF.

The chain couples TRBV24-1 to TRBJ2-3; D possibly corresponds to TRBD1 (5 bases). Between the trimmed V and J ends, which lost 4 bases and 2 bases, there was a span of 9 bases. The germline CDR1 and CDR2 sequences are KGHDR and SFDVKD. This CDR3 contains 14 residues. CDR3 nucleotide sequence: TGTGCCACCAGTGAAAAGGGGTCCACAGATACGCAGTATTTT. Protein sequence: CATSEKGSTDTQYF.

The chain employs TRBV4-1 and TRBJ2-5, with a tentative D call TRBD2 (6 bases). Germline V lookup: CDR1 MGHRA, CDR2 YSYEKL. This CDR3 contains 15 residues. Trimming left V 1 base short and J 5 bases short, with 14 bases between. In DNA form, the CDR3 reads TGCGCCAGCAGCCAAGGTAGCGCGGGACGGGAGACCCAGTACTTC. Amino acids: CASSQGSAGRETQYF.

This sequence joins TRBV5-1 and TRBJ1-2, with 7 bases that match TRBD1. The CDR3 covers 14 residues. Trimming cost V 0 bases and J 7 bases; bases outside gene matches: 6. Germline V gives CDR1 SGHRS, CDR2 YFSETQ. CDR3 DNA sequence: TGCGCCAGCAGCTTGGAAGGGCAGGGGGTTGGCTACACCTTC. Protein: CASSLEGQGVGYTF.

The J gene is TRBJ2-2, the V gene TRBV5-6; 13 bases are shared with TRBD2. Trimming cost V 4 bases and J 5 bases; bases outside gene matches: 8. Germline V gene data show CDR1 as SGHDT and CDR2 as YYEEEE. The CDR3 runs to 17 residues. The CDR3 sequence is CASSMTRTSGSTGELFF. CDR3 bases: TGTGCCAGCAGCATGACCAGGACTAGCGGGAGTACCGGGGAGCTGTTTTTT. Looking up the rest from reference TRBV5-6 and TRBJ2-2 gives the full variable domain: DAGVTQSPTHLIKTRGQQVTLRCSPKSGHDTVSWYQQALGQGPQFIFQYYEEEERQRGNFPDRFSGHQFPNYSSELNVNALLLGDSALYLCASSMTRTSGSTGELFFGEGSRLTVL.

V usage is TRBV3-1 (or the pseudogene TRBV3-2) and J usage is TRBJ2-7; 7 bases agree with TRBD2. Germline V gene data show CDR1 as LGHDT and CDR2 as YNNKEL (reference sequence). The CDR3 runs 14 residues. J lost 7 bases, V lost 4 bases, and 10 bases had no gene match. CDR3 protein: CASSPPGGVWEQYF. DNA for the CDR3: TGTGCCAGCAGCCCCCCTGGGGGGGTATGGGAGCAGTACTTC.

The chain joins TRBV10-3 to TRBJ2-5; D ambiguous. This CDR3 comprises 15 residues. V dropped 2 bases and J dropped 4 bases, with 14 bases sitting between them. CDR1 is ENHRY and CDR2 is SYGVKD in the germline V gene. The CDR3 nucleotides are TGTGCCATCAGTGAGGATCGGGTTTCGCGAGAGACCCAGTACTTC. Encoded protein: CAISEDRVSRETQYF.

CDR3 coding DNA: TGTGCCAGCAGCCAAGTACGGGGGGACCGCTTCTTT. Translating it yields CASSQVRGDRFF. This chain connects TRBV3-1 (or the pseudogene TRBV3-2) to TRBJ1-1, with TRBD1 as a possible D gene (5 bases). The CDR3 is made up of 12 amino acids. Germline-derived CDR1 and CDR2 are LGHDT and YNNKEL (reference sequence). V was cut by 1 base and J by 14 bases, with 14 bases left in between.

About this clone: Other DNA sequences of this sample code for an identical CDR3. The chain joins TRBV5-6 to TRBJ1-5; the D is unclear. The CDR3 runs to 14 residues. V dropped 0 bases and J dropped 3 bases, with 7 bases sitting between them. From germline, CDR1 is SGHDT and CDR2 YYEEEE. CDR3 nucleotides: TGTGCCAGCAGCTTGGGGACTTACAATCAGCCCCAGCATTTT. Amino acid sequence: CASSLGTYNQPQHF.

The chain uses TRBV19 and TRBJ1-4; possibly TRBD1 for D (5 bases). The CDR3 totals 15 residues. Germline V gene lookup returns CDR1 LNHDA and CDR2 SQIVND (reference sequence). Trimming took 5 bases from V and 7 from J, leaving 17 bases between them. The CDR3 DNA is TGTGCCAGTAGTGGCAGGGCGTACGACCGTGAAAAACTGTTTTTT. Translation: CASSGRAYDREKLFF.

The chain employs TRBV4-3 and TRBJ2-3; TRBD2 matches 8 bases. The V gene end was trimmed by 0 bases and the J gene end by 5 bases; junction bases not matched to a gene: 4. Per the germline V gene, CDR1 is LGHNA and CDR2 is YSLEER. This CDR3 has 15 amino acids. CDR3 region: CASSQEAGGIDTQYF. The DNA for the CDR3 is TGCGCCAGCAGCCAAGAGGCGGGAGGAATAGATACGCAGTATTTT.